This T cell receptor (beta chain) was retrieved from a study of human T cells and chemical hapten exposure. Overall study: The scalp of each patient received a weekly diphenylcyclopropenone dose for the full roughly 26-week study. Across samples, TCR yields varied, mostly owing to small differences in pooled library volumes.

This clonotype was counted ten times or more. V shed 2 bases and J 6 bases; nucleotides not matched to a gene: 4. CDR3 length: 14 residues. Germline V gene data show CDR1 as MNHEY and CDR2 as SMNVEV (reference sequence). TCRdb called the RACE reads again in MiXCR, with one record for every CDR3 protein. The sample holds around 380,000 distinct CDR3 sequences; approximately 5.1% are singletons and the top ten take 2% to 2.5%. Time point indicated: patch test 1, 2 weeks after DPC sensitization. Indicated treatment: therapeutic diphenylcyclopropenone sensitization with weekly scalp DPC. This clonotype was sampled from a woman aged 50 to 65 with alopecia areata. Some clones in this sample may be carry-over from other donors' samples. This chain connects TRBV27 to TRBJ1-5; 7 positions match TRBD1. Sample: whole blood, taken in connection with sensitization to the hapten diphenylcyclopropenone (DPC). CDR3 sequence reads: CASSLGGGSQPQHF. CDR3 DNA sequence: TGTGCCAGCAGTTTAGGAGGGGGCTCTCAGCCCCAGCATTTT.